This is a list of T cell receptor beta chains from one sample in a study of shared clonotypes between healthy human individuals. Only in-frame clones appear in the TCRdb table, and some are missing; sequencing was by immunoSEQ multiplex PCR. The repertoire includes roughly 410,000 clones, about 96% of them detected once, and about 0.32% sits in the top ten. Sequencing was carried out using memory CD8+ T cells sorted from blood. These receptors came from a man aged 25 to 45 in good health. The conserved cysteine and the conserved F or W are not part of the CDR3 here. The D gene is left open where the match is weak. Size values are once, few and many counts, or a class for expanded clones, and some rows have none.

clone_size d_call v_call cdr3_aa
- - TRBV28 ASSPLGGRQPQH
- - TRBV10-3 AISDEGRSTDTQY
- - TRBV6-5 TSRLGGSNYGYT
- - TRBV30 AWNGVWEETQY
- - TRBV7-9 ASSPKLAPGETQY
once - TRBV30 AWSQTETLSGNTIY
- - TRBV28 ASTPSVGWGNQPQH
- TRBD1 TRBV19 ASKRDDRGYGYT
- TRBD1 TRBV4-1 ASSPTRTGGFNTEAF
- - TRBV12-5 ASGLALTGPTYEQY
- - TRBV27 ASSFGTEAF
- TRBD2 TRBV27 ASSPPSGRLNEQF
- - TRBV29-1 SVGVVGGELF
- TRBD2 TRBV29-1 SVAGTRYTQY
once - TRBV10-2 ASNYQNTGELF
- TRBD2 TRBV11-2 ASSLASGSTDTQY
- - TRBV5-7 ASSLDNLSNQPQH
- TRBD2 TRBV15 ATSREGVASGNTGELF
once TRBD2 TRBV9 ASSGTSGSGTGELF
once - TRBV18 ASSPQWGGAGNEQF
once - TRBV28 ASSALQVFGYT
- - TRBV6-1 ASKSSTDTQY
- - TRBV7-9 ASSLPGRLASYNEQF
- - TRBV28 ASAMGTSSPYNEQF
- - TRBV9 ASSDTGFEQF
- TRBD2 TRBV18 ASSQTLAELYNEQF